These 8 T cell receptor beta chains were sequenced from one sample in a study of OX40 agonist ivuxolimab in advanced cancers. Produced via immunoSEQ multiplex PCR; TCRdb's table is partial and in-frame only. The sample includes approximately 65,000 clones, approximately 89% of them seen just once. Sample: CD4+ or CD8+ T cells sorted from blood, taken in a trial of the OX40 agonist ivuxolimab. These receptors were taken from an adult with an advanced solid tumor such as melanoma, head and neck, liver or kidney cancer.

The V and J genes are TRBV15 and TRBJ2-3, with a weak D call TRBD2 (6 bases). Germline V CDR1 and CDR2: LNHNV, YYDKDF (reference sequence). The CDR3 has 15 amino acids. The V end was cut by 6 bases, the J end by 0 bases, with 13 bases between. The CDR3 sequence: CATRFLLASTDTQYF. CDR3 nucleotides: TGTGCCACCAGATTTCTTCTAGCGAGCACAGATACGCAGTATTTT.

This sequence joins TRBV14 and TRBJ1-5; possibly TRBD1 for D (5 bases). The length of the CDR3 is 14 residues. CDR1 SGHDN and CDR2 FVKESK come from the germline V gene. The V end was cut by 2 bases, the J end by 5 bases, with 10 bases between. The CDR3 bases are TGTGCCAGCAGCCAATCAGGGATTTATCAGCCCCAGCATTTT. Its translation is CASSQSGIYQPQHF.

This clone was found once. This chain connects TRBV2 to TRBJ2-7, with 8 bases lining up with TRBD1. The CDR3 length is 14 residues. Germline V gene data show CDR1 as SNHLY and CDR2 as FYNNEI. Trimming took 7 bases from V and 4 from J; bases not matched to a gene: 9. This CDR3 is CASKLDRAGYEQYF. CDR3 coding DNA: TGTGCCAGCAAATTGGACAGGGCTGGATACGAGCAGTACTTC.

DNA for the CDR3: TGTGCTAGTGCCACCTCCTTCTCTGGAAACACCATATATTTT. Translating it yields CASATSFSGNTIYF. The chain links TRBV12-5 to TRBJ1-3; D not resolved. The CDR3 spans 14 residues. Germline loops: CDR1 LGHNT, CDR2 FRNRAP. Trimming cost V 7 bases and J 0 bases, with 10 bases left between them. Full variable domain (missing parts from reference TRBV12-5 and TRBJ1-3): DARVTQTPRHKVTEMGQEVTMRCQPILGHNTVFWYRQTMMQGLELLAYFRNRAPLDDSGMPKDRFSAEMPDATLATLKIQPSEPRDSAVYFCASATSFSGNTIYFGEGSWLTVV.

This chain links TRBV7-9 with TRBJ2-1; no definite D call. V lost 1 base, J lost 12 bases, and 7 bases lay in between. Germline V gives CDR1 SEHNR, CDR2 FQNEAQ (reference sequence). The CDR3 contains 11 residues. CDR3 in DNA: TGTGCCAGCAGCTTAGAATCGGGGCAGTTCTTC. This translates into CASSLESGQFF.

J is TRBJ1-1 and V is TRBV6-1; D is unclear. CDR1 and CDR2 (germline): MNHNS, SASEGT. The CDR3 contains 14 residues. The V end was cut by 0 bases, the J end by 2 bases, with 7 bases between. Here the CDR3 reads CASSEALDNTEAFF. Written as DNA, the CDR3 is TGTGCCAGCAGTGAAGCTCTAGACAACACTGAAGCTTTCTTT.

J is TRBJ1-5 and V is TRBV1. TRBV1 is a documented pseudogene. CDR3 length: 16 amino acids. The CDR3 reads CTSSQGIGGSNQPQHF. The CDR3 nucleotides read TGCACCAGCAGCCAAGGTATTGGGGGGAGCAATCAGCCCCAGCATTTT.

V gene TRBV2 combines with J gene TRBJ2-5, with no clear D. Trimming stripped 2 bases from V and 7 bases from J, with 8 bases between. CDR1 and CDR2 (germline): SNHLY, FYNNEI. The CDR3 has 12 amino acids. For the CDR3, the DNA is TGTGCCAGCAGTGAAAGGGTATGGACCCAGTACTTC. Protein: CASSERVWTQYF.